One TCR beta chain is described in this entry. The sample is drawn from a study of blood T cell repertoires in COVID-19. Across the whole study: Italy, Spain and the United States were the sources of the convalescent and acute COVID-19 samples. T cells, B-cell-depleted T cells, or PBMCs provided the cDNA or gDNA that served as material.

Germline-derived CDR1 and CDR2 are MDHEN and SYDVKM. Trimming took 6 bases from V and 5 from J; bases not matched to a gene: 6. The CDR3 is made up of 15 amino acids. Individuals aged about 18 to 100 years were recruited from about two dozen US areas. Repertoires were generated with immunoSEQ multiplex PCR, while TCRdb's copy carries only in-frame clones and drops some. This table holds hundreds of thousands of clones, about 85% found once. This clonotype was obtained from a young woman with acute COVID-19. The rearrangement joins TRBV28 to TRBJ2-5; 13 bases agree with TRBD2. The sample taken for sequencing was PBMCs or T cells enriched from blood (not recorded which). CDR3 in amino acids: CASRLGLAGHETQYF. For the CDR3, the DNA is TGTGCCAGCAGACTGGGACTAGCGGGACATGAGACCCAGTACTTC.